Reported below is one T cell receptor beta chain. Its target is not known. The repertoire was sequenced with immunoSEQ multiplex PCR; TCRdb's copy has only in-frame clones and lacks some. The table has tens of thousands of clones, 85% to 95% seen once. The sample originates from a study of cytomegalovirus exposure and HLA in healthy donors. The CDR3 has 11 amino acids. Deletions cut 10 bases from V and 4 bases from J, with 8 bases between. From germline, CDR1 is MNHNS and CDR2 SASEGT. Whole-study findings and limits: Confirmation in vitro established that a few CMV-associated chains were specific for CMV antigens.

The TCR comes from a man aged 18 to 29 in good health and CMV-seropositive. Sequenced: PBMCs. The chain employs TRBV6-1 and TRBJ1-5; no firm D call. The CDR3 is CATVENQPQHF. The CDR3, as DNA: TGTGCCACGGTCGAAAATCAGCCCCAGCATTTT.